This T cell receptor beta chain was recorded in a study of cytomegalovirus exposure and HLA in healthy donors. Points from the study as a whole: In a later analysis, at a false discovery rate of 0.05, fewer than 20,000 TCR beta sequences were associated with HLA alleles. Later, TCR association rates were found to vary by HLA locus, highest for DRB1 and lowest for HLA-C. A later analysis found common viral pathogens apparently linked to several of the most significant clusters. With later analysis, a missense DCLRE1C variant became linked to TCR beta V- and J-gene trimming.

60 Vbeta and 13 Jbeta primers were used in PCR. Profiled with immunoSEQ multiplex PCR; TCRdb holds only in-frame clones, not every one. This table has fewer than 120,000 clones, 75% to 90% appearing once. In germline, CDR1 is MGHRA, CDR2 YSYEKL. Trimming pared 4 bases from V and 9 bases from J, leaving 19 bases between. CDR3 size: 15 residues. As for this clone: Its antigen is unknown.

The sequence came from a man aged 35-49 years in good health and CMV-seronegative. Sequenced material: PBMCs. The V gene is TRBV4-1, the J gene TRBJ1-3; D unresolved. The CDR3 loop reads CASSPSEAGSFTIYF. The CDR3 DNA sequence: TGCGCCAGCAGCCCGTCCGAGGCGGGAAGCTTCACCATATATTTT.